The 27 T cell receptor beta chains below all came from one sample that was sequenced in a study of early T cells in non-severe SARS-CoV-2 infection. TCRdb itself ran the 5' RACE reads through MiXCR, one entry per CDR3 protein. The table includes approximately 28,000 distinct CDR3 sequences, just over 4% detected once. The source material was whole blood. These receptor sequences come from an adult who was a healthcare worker with PCR-confirmed SARS-CoV-2 infection or an uninfected control (not recorded which).

This clonotype was counted ten times or more. The chain carries TRBV11-2 and TRBJ2-7; maybe TRBD1 (5 bases). The CDR3 has 16 residues. Germline CDR1 reads SGHAT; CDR2 reads FQNNGV. Between the trimmed V and J ends, which lost 1 base and 3 bases, there was a span of 16 bases. In DNA, the CDR3 is TGTGCCAGCAGCTTAGTCTATCGAGGCGACAGCTACGAGCAGTACTTC. Its protein product is CASSLVYRGDSYEQYF.

This clonotype was observed a handful of times. The V call is TRBV4-1, the J call TRBJ1-5; a possible D gene is TRBD1 (6 bases). This CDR3 region has 18 residues. The ends were cut back, 1 base at V and 0 bases at J, with 16 bases in the middle. CDR1 and CDR2 from the germline V gene are MGHRA and YSYEKL. For the CDR3, the DNA is TGCGCCAGCAGCCAAGTGCGGGGGGGCAGGTATAGCAATCAGCCCCAGCATTTT. Its translation is CASSQVRGGRYSNQPQHF.

This clonotype has more than one count but fewer than ten. The rearrangement joins TRBV3-1 to TRBJ1-2; possibly TRBD1 for D (6 bases). The length of the CDR3 is 13 residues. The ends were cut back, 6 bases at V and 7 bases at J, with 15 bases in the middle. Germline CDR1 is LGHDT and CDR2 is YNNKEL (reference sequence). In DNA form, the CDR3 reads TGTGCCAGCAGGCCTGGGGGCTCCGGTGGCTACACCTTC. It specifies CASRPGGSGGYTF.

This sequence joins TRBV7-9 and TRBJ1-6, with D tentatively TRBD1 (5 bases). The CDR3 covers 14 residues. The germline CDR1 and CDR2 sequences are SEHNR and FQNEAQ (reference sequence). Trimming left V 3 bases short and J 5 bases short, with 8 bases between. The CDR3 nucleotides read TGTGCCAGCAGCTTCGGGACGGATAATTCACCCCTCCACTTT. This gives the protein CASSFGTDNSPLHF.

In its sample, this clonotype is medium-sized. This chain uses TRBV20-1 with TRBJ2-1; TRBD2 agrees at 10 bases. CDR3 size: 17 residues. V lost 6 bases to trimming and J lost 5 bases; unmatched junction nucleotides: 16. Germline V lookup: CDR1 DFQATT, CDR2 SNEGSKA (reference sequence). CDR3 protein: CSAPPRLLAGDNNEQFF. In DNA form, the CDR3 reads TGCAGTGCCCCGCCCCGTTTGCTAGCGGGGGACAACAATGAGCAGTTCTTC.

This clonotype was seen repeatedly, ten times or more. The chain carries TRBV29-1 and TRBJ2-3, with a weak D call TRBD1 (5 bases). CDR3 length equals 12 residues. Per germline, CDR1 SQVTM and CDR2 ANQGSEA. The V and J ends lost 6 bases and 6 bases respectively, with 13 bases between them. The CDR3 DNA is TGCAGCGTCGCGAATCAGGGTGATACGCAGTATTTT. As protein: CSVANQGDTQYF.

The table lists this clonotype with many counts. The chain recombines TRBV20-1 with TRBJ1-5, with TRBD1 identical over 7 bases. This CDR3 spans 15 amino acids. The V gene's germline CDR1 is DFQATT and CDR2 SNEGSKA (reference sequence). The junction had 14 bases not matched to a gene; V was cut back by 6 bases and J by 6 bases. The CDR3 reads CSAATWQGEGQPQHF. DNA for the CDR3: TGCAGTGCGGCAACATGGCAGGGGGAAGGTCAGCCCCAGCATTTT.

The chain carries TRBV20-1 and TRBJ2-7; TRBD1 matches at 9 bases. V dropped 0 bases and J dropped 2; count of bases not matched to a gene: 8. Per germline, CDR1 DFQATT and CDR2 SNEGSKA (reference sequence). CDR3 length equals 16 residues. The CDR3 spells CSARDLFGTGTYEQYF. The CDR3 nucleotides are TGCAGTGCTAGAGATCTCTTCGGGACAGGGACCTACGAGCAGTACTTC.

This clonotype was detected a few times. The chain joins TRBV7-8 to TRBJ2-7; D call uncertain. The CDR3 length is 14 residues. With 5 bases removed from V and 7 bases from J, the gap between germline ends came to 18 bases. Germline CDR1 and CDR2: SGHVS and FQNEAQ. CDR3 residues: CASSQTVLTREQYF. In nucleotides, the CDR3 is TGTGCCAGCAGCCAGACCGTCCTCACGAGGGAGCAGTACTTC.

In its sample, this clonotype was seen many times. The chain employs TRBV5-1 and TRBJ2-7, with 11 nucleotides matching TRBD1. With V trimmed by 2 bases and J by 5 bases, 9 bases remained unmatched. Germline CDR1 SGHRS, CDR2 YFSETQ. The CDR3 has 16 residues. CDR3 DNA: TGCGCCAGCAGCTTTAGAGGAGGACAGGGGGCCAACGAGCAGTACTTC. Residues: CASSFRGGQGANEQYF.

There are a few counts of this clonotype. This sequence joins TRBV29-1 and TRBJ2-7; a weak D match, TRBD2 (7 bases). The V end was cut by 4 bases, the J end by 2 bases, with 12 bases between. CDR3 length: 13 amino acids. The germline gives CDR1 SQVTM, CDR2 ANQGSEA. The DNA of the CDR3 is TGCAGCGTTGGGGAGGGGGGCCCCTACGAGCAGTACTTC. This translates into CSVGEGGPYEQYF.

This clonotype came up many times. The chain links TRBV20-1 to TRBJ2-7; the D is unclear. In germline, CDR1 is DFQATT, CDR2 SNEGSKA (reference sequence). The CDR3 loop spans 12 amino acids. With 3 bases removed from V and 2 bases from J, the gap between germline ends came to 8 bases. CDR3 sequence: CSASVGPYEQYF. The CDR3 DNA reads as TGCAGTGCTAGTGTGGGCCCCTACGAGCAGTACTTC.

V gene TRBV5-6 combines with J gene TRBJ2-7; unclear D gene. V shed 1 base and J shed 4 bases, with 18 bases lying between them. In germline, CDR1 is SGHDT, CDR2 YYEEEE. The CDR3 runs to 16 residues. CDR3 bases: TGTGCCAGCAGCTTGAGAGCTTGGCTTCCCAATTACGAGCAGTACTTC. This gives the protein CASSLRAWLPNYEQYF.

In its sample, this clonotype was seen many times. V gene TRBV6-1 combines with J gene TRBJ2-3; TRBD2 aligns across 13 bases. Looked up from germline, CDR1 is MNHNS and CDR2 is SASEGT. This CDR3 has 17 amino acids. V trimming: 0 bases; J trimming: 5 bases; junction bases outside the gene matches: 5. CDR3 sequence (DNA): TGTGCCAGCAGTGAAGCTAGACTAGCGGGAGGCGGAGATACGCAGTATTTT. It specifies CASSEARLAGGGDTQYF.

This chain joins TRBV3-1 and TRBJ1-2; 7 bases agree with TRBD1. CDR1 is LGHDT and CDR2 is YNNKEL in the germline V gene (reference sequence). The CDR3 contains 14 residues. J lost 4 bases, V lost 2 bases, and 4 bases had no gene match. As DNA, the CDR3 is TGTGCCAGCAGCCAACGCGGACAGGCCTATGGCTACACCTTC. Protein: CASSQRGQAYGYTF.

The chain uses TRBV12-3 or TRBV12-4 and TRBJ1-6; D possibly corresponds to TRBD1 (5 bases). V was clipped by 6 bases and J by 4 bases, with 16 bases between them. The CDR3 has 16 residues. CDR3 loop: CASSYDETEYNSPLHF. CDR3 sequence (DNA): TGTGCCAGCAGCTATGATGAGACAGAGTATAATTCACCCCTCCACTTT.

This clonotype showed up many times. The chain links TRBV6-1 to TRBJ2-7; TRBD2 aligns across 9 bases. CDR3 length: 16 residues. V shed 7 bases and J 0 bases; nucleotides not matched to a gene: 10. Germline-derived CDR1 and CDR2 are MNHNS and SASEGT. The CDR3 DNA reads TGTGCCAGCACCCGACAGACTAGCGGATTCTCCTACGAGCAGTACTTC. Its translation is CASTRQTSGFSYEQYF.

By its share, this clonotype is medium-sized. CDR3 DNA: TGCAGCGTTGACGGACAGCCGTACAATGAGCAGTTCTTC. It is translated as CSVDGQPYNEQFF. This chain connects TRBV29-1 to TRBJ2-1, with D possibly being TRBD1 (6 bases). Trimming cost V 3 bases and J 4 bases, with 10 bases left between them. The CDR3 runs to 13 residues. Germline loops: CDR1 SQVTM, CDR2 ANQGSEA.

At least ten counts were recorded for this clonotype. This sequence joins TRBV7-9 and TRBJ2-3; no definite D call. From germline, CDR1 is SEHNR and CDR2 FQNEAQ (reference sequence). Trimming pared 4 bases from V and 1 base from J, leaving 6 bases between. The CDR3 covers 13 residues. CDR3 sequence: CASSSIGTDTQYF. DNA for the CDR3: TGTGCCAGCAGCTCGATCGGCACAGATACGCAGTATTTT.

There are many counts of this clonotype. This chain uses TRBV5-6 with TRBJ2-7, with D hard to call. Germline CDR1 reads SGHDT; CDR2 reads YYEEEE. The CDR3 has 13 residues. Between the trimmed V and J ends, which lost 0 bases and 1 base, there was a span of 5 bases. The CDR3 reads CASSLEVSYEQYF. The CDR3 nucleotides are TGTGCCAGCAGCTTGGAGGTTTCCTACGAGCAGTACTTC.

This clonotype occurred many times. The CDR3: CASRPTTASGELFF. The DNA for the CDR3 is TGTGCCAGCAGGCCTACTACCGCCAGCGGGGAGCTGTTTTTT. The chain employs TRBV9 and TRBJ2-2; D is unresolved. This CDR3 region has 14 residues. The V and J ends lost 5 bases and 7 bases respectively, with 15 bases between them. Germline CDR1 SGDLS, CDR2 YYNGEE. The whole variable domain, filled in from reference TRBV9 and TRBJ2-2, reads DSGVTQTPKHLITATGQRVTLRCSPRSGDLSVYWYQQSLDQGLQFLIQYYNGEERAKGNILERFSAQQFPDLHSELNLSSLELGDSALYFCASRPTTASGELFFGEGSRLTVL.

This clonotype appeared many times. Written as DNA, the CDR3 is TGCGCCAGCAGTGGACAGACGAACACTGAAGCTTTCTTT. It yields the protein CASSGQTNTEAFF. The chain combines TRBV10-2 with TRBJ1-1, with D tentatively TRBD1 (5 bases). V was clipped by 4 bases and J by 1 base, with 7 bases between them. Germline V gene data show CDR1 as WSHSY and CDR2 as SAAADI. The CDR3 runs 13 residues.

Comment on this clonotype: This may arise from a read error, as a much more abundant clone is one base away. This CDR3 is missing its conserved last phenylalanine or tryptophan, likely due to a read error. The chain links TRBV11-2 to TRBJ2-3; 7 bases map to TRBD2. The CDR3 spans 15 residues. The junction had 5 bases not matched to a gene; V was cut back by 3 bases and J by 2 bases. The germline V gene encodes CDR1 SGHAT and CDR2 FQNNGV. DNA for the CDR3: TGTGCCAGCAGCTTCCGGGAGGAACCCACAGATACGCAGTATTAT. It yields the protein CASSFREEPTDTQYY.

The sample holds many counts of this clonotype. The rearrangement links TRBV10-3 to TRBJ1-5, with D hard to call. V lost 4 bases and J 0 bases, leaving 4 bases between the germline ends. The CDR3 runs to 13 residues. Germline lookup yields CDR1 ENHRY and CDR2 SYGVKD. CDR3 sequence reads: CAISGTSNQPQHF. CDR3 in DNA: TGTGCCATCAGTGGCACTAGCAATCAGCCCCAGCATTTT.

This clonotype showed up many times. The V call is TRBV19, the J call TRBJ2-5; tentative D call: TRBD1 (6 bases). The CDR3 covers 16 residues. With 6 bases removed from V and 2 bases from J, the gap between germline ends came to 19 bases. Germline V CDR1 and CDR2: LNHDA, SQIVND (reference sequence). CDR3 amino acids: CASSHPVGGTQETQYF. The CDR3 nucleotides read TGTGCCAGTAGCCACCCTGTAGGGGGAACTCAAGAGACCCAGTACTTC.

The sample holds many counts of this clonotype. This chain's CDR3 is CASSLRDRVGDTQYF. The CDR3 nucleotides are TGTGCCAGCAGTCTCCGGGACAGGGTTGGAGATACGCAGTATTTT. This sequence joins TRBV12-3 or TRBV12-4 and TRBJ2-3, with 9 nucleotides matching TRBD1. The CDR3 runs 15 residues. Germline trimming cut 5 bases from V and 5 bases from J; bases unmatched to any gene: 8.

Ten or more counts support this clonotype. The gene calls are TRBV7-3 and TRBJ2-4, with D uncertain. Germline loops: CDR1 SGHTA, CDR2 FQGTGA. V lost 1 base and J 4 bases, leaving 11 bases between the germline ends. This CDR3 has 15 residues. The CDR3 DNA is TGTGCCAGCAGCTTAAACGGAGACGAAAAAAACATTCAGTACTTC. This translates into CASSLNGDEKNIQYF.